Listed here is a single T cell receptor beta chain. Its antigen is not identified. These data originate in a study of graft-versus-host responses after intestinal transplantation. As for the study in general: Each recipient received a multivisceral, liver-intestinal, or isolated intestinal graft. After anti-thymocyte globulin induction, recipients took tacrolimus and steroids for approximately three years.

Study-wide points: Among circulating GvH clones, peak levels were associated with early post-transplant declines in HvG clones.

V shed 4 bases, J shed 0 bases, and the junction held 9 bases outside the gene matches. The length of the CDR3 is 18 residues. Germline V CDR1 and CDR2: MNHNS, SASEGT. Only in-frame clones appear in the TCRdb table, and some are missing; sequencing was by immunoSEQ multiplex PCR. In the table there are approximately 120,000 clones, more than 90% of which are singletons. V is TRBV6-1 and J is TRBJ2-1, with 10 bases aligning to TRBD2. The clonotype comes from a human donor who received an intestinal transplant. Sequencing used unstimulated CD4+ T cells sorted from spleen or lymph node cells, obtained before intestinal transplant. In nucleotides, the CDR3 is TGTGCCAGCAGTGGACGGACTAGCGGAAAGAACTCCTACAATGAGCAGTTCTTC. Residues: CASSGRTSGKNSYNEQFF.